One sample yielded the 27 T cell receptor beta chains listed below, sequenced in a study of T cell clones after liver transplantation. Assay: immunoSEQ multiplex PCR; the TCRdb copy retains only in-frame clones and omits some. The repertoire holds 68,000 or so clones, with about 91% as singletons. The sample here was CD4+ T cells from blood, taken around 27 months after liver transplant. The origin of the receptors is a human patient who received a liver transplant. Some T cells may arise from the graft donor.

The CDR3, as DNA: TGCGCCAGCGCCGGGGGGCCTAGAGACTACACAGATACGCAGTATTTT. This gives the protein CASAGGPRDYTDTQYF. This chain links TRBV10-2 with TRBJ2-3, with D possibly matching TRBD2 (7 bases). There are 16 residues in the CDR3. Germline values: CDR1 WSHSY, CDR2 SAAADI. The V gene lost 8 bases and the J gene lost 2 bases, with 20 bases spanning the gap.

This chain links TRBV6-5 with TRBJ1-2, with a tentative D call TRBD1 (6 bases). This CDR3 contains 15 residues. The V gene's germline CDR1 is MNHEY and CDR2 SVGAGI. Trimming left V 7 bases short and J 1 base short, with 16 bases between. The DNA of the CDR3 is TGTGCCAGCAAGATGGGACACCAAGATAACTATGGCTACACCTTC. Its protein product is CASKMGHQDNYGYTF.

The chain joins TRBV6-6 to TRBJ2-1, with D maybe TRBD2 (5 bases). The CDR3 spans 12 residues. V was trimmed by 6 bases and J by 7 bases, leaving 10 bases between them. CDR1 and CDR2 (germline): MNHNY, SVGAGI (reference sequence). Here the CDR3 DNA reads TGTGCCAGCAGGCCTCCGGGAAATGAGCAGTTCTTC. Translating gives CASRPPGNEQFF.

The chain links TRBV7-3 to TRBJ2-1; D might be TRBD2 (5 bases). V was cut by 5 bases and J by 1 base, with 9 bases left in between. The CDR3 spans 14 residues. In germline, CDR1 is SGHTA, CDR2 FQGTGA. In DNA, the CDR3 is TGTGCCAGCAGCGGGAGTGGATCCTACAATGAGCAGTTCTTC. It encodes CASSGSGSYNEQFF.

This clone was seen once. V usage is TRBV19 and J usage is TRBJ1-5; 9 nucleotides align to TRBD1. The germline CDR1 and CDR2 sequences are LNHDA and SQIVND (reference sequence). The junction had 4 bases not matched to a gene; V was cut back by 5 bases and J by 2 bases. CDR3 length: 15 amino acids. DNA of the CDR3: TGTGCCAGTAGTCGGACAGGGGATGGCAATCAGCCCCAGCATTTT. Residues: CASSRTGDGNQPQHF. Combining the CDR3 with reference TRBV19 and TRBJ1-5 gives the whole variable domain DGGITQSPKYLFRKEGQNVTLSCEQNLNHDAMYWYRQDPGQGLRLIYYSQIVNDFQKGDIAEGYSVSREKKESFPLTVTSAQKNPTAFYLCASSRTGDGNQPQHFGDGTRLSIL.

This clone has a single count. This chain links TRBV6-6 with TRBJ1-1, with 8 positions matching TRBD1. The CDR3 spans 13 residues. Losses at the gene ends were 6 bases for V and 10 bases for J; bases not matched to a gene: 10. Germline V gene sequence: CDR1 MNHNY, CDR2 SVGAGI (reference sequence). CDR3 sequence: CASRNTGGSGAFF. The CDR3 DNA reads as TGTGCCAGCAGAAACACAGGGGGATCAGGAGCTTTCTTT.

The CDR3 DNA is TGTGCCAGCAGCTTAGTCGGTGGTAACTATGGCTACACCTTC. It translates to CASSLVGGNYGYTF. The J gene is TRBJ1-2, the V gene TRBV7-9; D gene unclear. The V gene lost 1 base and the J gene lost 1 base, with 7 bases spanning the gap. The CDR3 length is 14 residues. Germline CDR1 reads SEHNR; CDR2 reads FQNEAQ (reference sequence).

The gene calls are TRBV5-8 and TRBJ2-1; D uncertain. The length of the CDR3 is 15 residues. Per germline, CDR1 SGHTS and CDR2 YDEGEE. V was cut by 0 bases and J by 0 bases, with 7 bases left in between. Here the CDR3 DNA reads TGTGCCAGCAGCTTGGGGCAGAGCTCCTACAATGAGCAGTTCTTC. Amino acids: CASSLGQSSYNEQFF.

The CDR3 loop is CASSTDWDRRYNEQFF. CDR3 in DNA: TGTGCCAGCAGCACCGATTGGGACAGGAGGTACAATGAGCAGTTCTTC. The rearrangement joins TRBV21-1 to TRBJ2-1; TRBD1 is the table's D call, not checked against the DNA. TRBV21-1 is noted as a pseudogene. The CDR3 extends over 16 amino acids.

The rearrangement uses TRBV7-6 and TRBJ2-7; 12 nucleotides agree with TRBD2. The trim removed 5 bases at V and 0 bases at J, leaving 5 bases unmatched. The CDR3 has 16 residues. Per germline, CDR1 SGHVS and CDR2 FNYEAQ. Here the CDR3 reads CASSRTSGILSYEQYF. CDR3 DNA sequence: TGTGCCAGCAGCCGGACTAGCGGGATCCTCTCCTACGAGCAGTACTTC.

This clone showed up just a few times. The rearrangement uses TRBV29-1 and TRBJ1-5; possible D gene TRBD1, 5 bases. The V gene's germline CDR1 is SQVTM and CDR2 ANQGSEA. V was trimmed by 7 bases and J by 0 bases, leaving 10 bases between them. CDR3 length: 13 residues. CDR3 protein: CSAGANSNQPQHF. Here the CDR3 DNA reads TGCAGCGCTGGGGCTAATAGCAATCAGCCCCAGCATTTT.

This clone has a single count. This chain links TRBV27 with TRBJ2-6; tentatively, D is TRBD1 (6 bases). The V end was cut by 3 bases, the J end by 0 bases, with 9 bases between. This CDR3 comprises 16 residues. Germline V gives CDR1 MNHEY, CDR2 SMNVEV (reference sequence). CDR3 in amino acids: CASSFQGTSGANVLTF. The CDR3 nucleotides are TGTGCCAGCAGTTTTCAGGGGACCTCTGGGGCCAACGTCCTGACTTTC.

J is TRBJ2-4 and V is TRBV30; tentatively, D is TRBD2 (6 bases). Germline V CDR1 and CDR2: GTSNPN, SVGIG (reference sequence). The CDR3 contains 13 residues. V was shortened by 0 bases and J by 7 bases, with 10 bases between the two germline ends. The CDR3 loop reads CAWSVGGANIQYF. The CDR3 coding sequence is TGTGCCTGGAGTGTTGGAGGGGCCAACATTCAGTACTTC.

This clone was recorded once. The chain employs TRBV10-1 and TRBJ1-1; tentative D call: TRBD1 (5 bases). CDR1 and CDR2 from the germline V gene are WNHNN and SYGVQD (reference sequence). The CDR3 is 15 residues long. Trimming took 0 bases from V and 3 from J, leaving 11 bases between them. CDR3 DNA sequence: TGCGCCAGCAGTGAGTCGGAAGGGGTACACACTGAAGCTTTCTTT. It yields the protein CASSESEGVHTEAFF.

The J gene is TRBJ2-4, the V gene TRBV21-1. TRBV21-1 is termed a pseudogene. This CDR3 region has 17 residues. The CDR3 loop is CASSKALGVLSKNIQYF. In DNA, the CDR3 is TGTGCCAGCAGCAAAGCGCTGGGGGTTCTAAGCAAAAACATTCAGTACTTC.

The chain has TRBV19 and TRBJ1-1; 8 nucleotides agree with TRBD1. The CDR3 loop spans 15 amino acids. The V and J ends lost 3 bases and 4 bases, in that order; junction bases with no gene match: 7. Germline V gene data show CDR1 as LNHDA and CDR2 as SQIVND (reference sequence). The CDR3 nucleotides are TGTGCCAGTAGTATTCTCGGACAGGGAGGCACTGAAGCTTTCTTT. Translation: CASSILGQGGTEAFF.

This rearrangement joins TRBV11-3 to TRBJ2-1; D unresolved. This CDR3 is 17 amino acids long. CDR1 is SGHNT, CDR2 YENEEA, per germline. Trimming left V 1 base short and J 1 base short, with 14 bases between. The CDR3 sequence is CASSLVTFGRSYNEQFF. The CDR3 DNA reads as TGTGCCAGCAGCTTAGTTACTTTTGGCAGATCCTACAATGAGCAGTTCTTC.

V gene TRBV28 combines with J gene TRBJ2-7; 9 positions agree with TRBD1. CDR3 size: 13 residues. J was trimmed by 12 bases and V by 4 bases; bases with no gene match: 10. CDR1 is MDHEN, CDR2 SYDVKM, per germline. The CDR3 nucleotides are TGTGCCAGCAGTTCACACGACAGGGGGAACGGGTACTTC. Protein product: CASSSHDRGNGYF. Filled out from reference TRBV28 and TRBJ2-7, the complete variable domain reads DVKVTQSSRYLVKRTGEKVFLECVQDMDHENMFWYRQDPGLGLRLIYFSYDVKMKEKGDIPEGYSVSREKKERFSLILESASTNQTSMYLCASSSHDRGNGYFGPGTRLTVT.

J is TRBJ2-4 and V is TRBV19; tentative D call: TRBD1 (5 bases). Trimming pared 7 bases from V and 8 bases from J, leaving 15 bases between. The CDR3 is 13 amino acids. The germline V gene encodes CDR1 LNHDA and CDR2 SQIVND (reference sequence). CDR3: CASTMWGLDIQYF. The CDR3 nucleotides read TGTGCCAGTACCATGTGGGGCTTGGACATTCAGTACTTC.

This chain joins TRBV19 and TRBJ2-3, with 10 bases fitting TRBD2. CDR1 is LNHDA, CDR2 SQIVND, per germline (reference sequence). Trimming took 3 bases from V and 14 from J; bases not matched to a gene: 5. There are 12 residues in the CDR3. This chain's CDR3 is CASSILAGVLYF. The CDR3 bases are TGTGCCAGTAGTATCCTAGCGGGAGTTCTGTATTTT.

CDR3 sequence reads: CASRDRGSNQPQHF. In DNA, the CDR3 is TGTGCCAGCAGGGACAGGGGTAGCAATCAGCCCCAGCATTTT. The J gene is TRBJ1-5, the V gene TRBV2; 9 bases line up with TRBD1. Looked up from germline, CDR1 is SNHLY and CDR2 is FYNNEI. The CDR3 sequence is 14 residues long. V shed 6 bases and J 0 bases; nucleotides not matched to a gene: 0. Filled out from reference TRBV2 and TRBJ1-5, the complete variable domain reads EPEVTQTPSHQVTQMGQEVILRCVPISNHLYFYWYRQILGQKVEFLVSFYNNEISEKSEIFDDQFSVERPDGSNFTLKIRSTKLEDSAMYFCASRDRGSNQPQHFGDGTRLSIL.

The J gene is TRBJ2-1, the V gene TRBV9, with a possible D match to TRBD1 (6 bases). Germline values: CDR1 SGDLS, CDR2 YYNGEE. V lost 0 bases, J lost 6 bases, and 13 bases lay in between. This CDR3 region has 15 residues. The CDR3 protein is CASSVGTLGANEQFF. DNA of the CDR3: TGTGCCAGCAGCGTAGGCACTCTGGGGGCCAATGAGCAGTTCTTC.

The chain employs TRBV4-1 and TRBJ2-5; D is possibly TRBD2 (5 bases). The germline V gene encodes CDR1 MGHRA and CDR2 YSYEKL. The CDR3 runs to 15 residues. With 5 bases removed from V and 5 bases from J, the gap between germline ends came to 18 bases. CDR3 sequence: CASSGSGTGYETQYF. The DNA for the CDR3 is TGCGCCAGCAGCGGAAGCGGAACGGGATACGAGACCCAGTACTTC.

V usage is TRBV2 and J usage is TRBJ2-2; TRBD2 might be the D (5 bases). The germline V and J ends were trimmed by 3 bases and 5 bases, with 13 bases remaining between them. The CDR3 consists of 15 residues. Germline CDR1 and CDR2: SNHLY and FYNNEI. CDR3 residues: CASSDRRGRTGELFF. In nucleotides, the CDR3 is TGTGCCAGCAGTGATAGGAGAGGGCGGACCGGGGAGCTGTTTTTT.

The chain is built from TRBV5-1 and TRBJ2-2; D gene uncertain. The CDR3 sequence is 15 residues long. CDR1 and CDR2 from the germline V gene are SGHRS and YFSETQ. Trimming cost V 0 bases and J 4 bases, with 10 bases left between them. The CDR3 DNA is TGCGCCAGCAGCTTGGGGGCTATTTCCACCGGGGAGCTGTTTTTT. This gives the protein CASSLGAISTGELFF.

V gene TRBV7-2 combines with J gene TRBJ2-3, with D uncertain. Trimming left V 9 bases short and J 3 bases short, with 16 bases between. This CDR3 contains 14 residues. CDR1 is SGHTA, CDR2 FQGNSA, per germline. The CDR3 loop is CASRSGPATDTQYF. The CDR3 DNA reads as TGTGCCAGTCGTTCTGGACCCGCAACAGATACGCAGTATTTT.

The V call is TRBV9, the J call TRBJ2-2; D ambiguous. V lost 4 bases, J lost 2 bases, and 12 bases lay in between. The CDR3 sequence is 15 residues long. CDR1 is SGDLS, CDR2 YYNGEE, per germline. The DNA of the CDR3 is TGTGCCAGCAGCCGAATGACTGTAAACACCGGGGAGCTGTTTTTT. Amino acids: CASSRMTVNTGELFF.